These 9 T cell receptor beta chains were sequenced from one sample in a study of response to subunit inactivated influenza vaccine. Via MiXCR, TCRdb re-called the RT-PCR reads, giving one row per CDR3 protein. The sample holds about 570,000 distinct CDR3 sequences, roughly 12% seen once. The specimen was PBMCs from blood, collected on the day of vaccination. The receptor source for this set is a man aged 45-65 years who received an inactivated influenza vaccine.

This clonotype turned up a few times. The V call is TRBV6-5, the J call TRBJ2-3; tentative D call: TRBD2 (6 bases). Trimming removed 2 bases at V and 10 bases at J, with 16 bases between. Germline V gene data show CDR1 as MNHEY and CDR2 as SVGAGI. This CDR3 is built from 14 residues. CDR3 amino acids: CASSYPTQGLPQYF. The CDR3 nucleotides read TGTGCCAGCAGTTACCCAACGCAGGGACTTCCGCAGTATTTT.

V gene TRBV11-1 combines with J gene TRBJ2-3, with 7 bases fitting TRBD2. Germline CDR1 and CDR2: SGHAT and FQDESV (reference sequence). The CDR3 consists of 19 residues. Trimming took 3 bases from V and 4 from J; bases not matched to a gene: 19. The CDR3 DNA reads TGTGCCAGCAGCTTGCTAAACCGCGGACTAGGTGTGTTGGCAGATACGCAGTATTTT. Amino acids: CASSLLNRGLGVLADTQYF.

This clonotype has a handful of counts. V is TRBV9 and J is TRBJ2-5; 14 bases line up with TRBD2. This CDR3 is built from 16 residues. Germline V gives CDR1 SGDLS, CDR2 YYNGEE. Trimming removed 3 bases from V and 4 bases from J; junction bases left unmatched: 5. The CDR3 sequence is CASSEGLAGERETQYF. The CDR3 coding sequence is TGTGCCAGCAGCGAGGGACTAGCGGGAGAAAGAGAGACCCAGTACTTC.

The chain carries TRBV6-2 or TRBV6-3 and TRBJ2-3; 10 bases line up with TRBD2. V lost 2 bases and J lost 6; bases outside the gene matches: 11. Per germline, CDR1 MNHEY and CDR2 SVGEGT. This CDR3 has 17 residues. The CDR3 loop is CASSYAIRGLATDTQYF. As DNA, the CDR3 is TGTGCCAGCAGTTACGCAATTAGGGGACTAGCGACGGATACGCAGTATTTT.

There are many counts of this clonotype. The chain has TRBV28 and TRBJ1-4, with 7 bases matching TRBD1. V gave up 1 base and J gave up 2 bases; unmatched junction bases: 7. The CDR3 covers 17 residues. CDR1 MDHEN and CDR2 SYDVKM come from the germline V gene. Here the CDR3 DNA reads TGTGCCAGCAGTTTATACAACCAGGGGGTTACTAATGAAAAACTGTTTTTT. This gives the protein CASSLYNQGVTNEKLFF.

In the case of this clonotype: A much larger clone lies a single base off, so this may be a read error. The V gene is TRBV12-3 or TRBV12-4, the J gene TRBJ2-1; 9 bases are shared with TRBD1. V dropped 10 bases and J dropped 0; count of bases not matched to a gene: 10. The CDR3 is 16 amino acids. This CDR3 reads CATLRDRETSYNEQFF. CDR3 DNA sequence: TGTGCCACCCTCCGGGACAGGGAAACCTCCTACAATGAGCAGTTCTTC.

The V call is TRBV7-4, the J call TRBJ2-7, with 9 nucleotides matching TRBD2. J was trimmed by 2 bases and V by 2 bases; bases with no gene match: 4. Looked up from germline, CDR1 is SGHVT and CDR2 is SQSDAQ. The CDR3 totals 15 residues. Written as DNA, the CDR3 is TGTGCCAGCAGCTTAAATTCTAGCGGGACCTACGAGCAGTACTTC. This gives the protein CASSLNSSGTYEQYF.

This CDR3 reads CASTRLGQFNSPLHF. The DNA for the CDR3 is TGTGCCAGCACCCGCCTGGGACAGTTCAATTCACCCCTCCACTTT. The J gene is TRBJ1-6, the V gene TRBV6-1; TRBD1 matches at 7 bases. CDR1 and CDR2 (germline): MNHNS, SASEGT. V lost 7 bases and J lost 7; bases outside the gene matches: 10. This CDR3 is 15 amino acids long.

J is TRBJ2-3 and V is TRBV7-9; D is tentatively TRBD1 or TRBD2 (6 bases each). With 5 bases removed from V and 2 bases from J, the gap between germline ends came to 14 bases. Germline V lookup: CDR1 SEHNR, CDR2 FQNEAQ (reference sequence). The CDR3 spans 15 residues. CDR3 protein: CASSTRGGNTDTQYF. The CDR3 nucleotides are TGTGCCAGCAGCACCAGGGGCGGGAACACAGATACGCAGTATTTT.